This TCR beta chain comes out of a study of response to subunit inactivated influenza vaccine. TCRdb called the RT-PCR reads again in MiXCR, with one record for every CDR3 protein. The table lists more than 500,000 distinct CDR3 sequences, approximately 10% of them singletons. V was pared by 3 bases and J by 5 bases, with 4 bases of the junction left unmatched. This CDR3 contains 14 residues. CDR1 and CDR2 from the germline V gene are SGHTA and FQGTGA. This clonotype showed up just a few times. The same sample was also used in a study of T cells expressing NK-cell markers. That paper states: Researchers built TCR beta cDNA using 5'RACE template switching with UMIs. With respect to HCMV, most of the eight sequenced donors were seropositive, and one was seronegative.

The V call is TRBV7-3, the J call TRBJ2-3; 8 bases line up with TRBD1. The source material was PBMCs from blood, sampled on the day of vaccination. The clonotype was recovered from a man in his fifties who received an inactivated influenza vaccine. The CDR3 is CASSFRTGLDTQYF. CDR3 sequence (DNA): TGTGCCAGCAGCTTCCGGACAGGGTTAGATACGCAGTATTTT.